This entry lists 28 T cell receptor beta chains sequenced from one sample in a study of blood T cell repertoires in COVID-19. Sequenced by immunoSEQ multiplex PCR; TCRdb stores in-frame clones only, minus some. The data contain roughly 150,000 clones, 70% to 85% of them singletons. The sequenced material came from peripheral blood. The receptors were sampled from a woman in her forties or fifties with acute or convalescent COVID-19.

The J gene is TRBJ1-4, the V gene TRBV28; TRBD1 might be the D (5 bases). The CDR3 sequence is 14 residues long. V lost 3 bases and J 8 bases, leaving 13 bases between the germline ends. The germline gives CDR1 MDHEN, CDR2 SYDVKM. The CDR3 protein is CASSLDNGREKLFF. DNA of the CDR3: TGTGCCAGCAGTTTGGACAACGGAAGAGAAAAACTGTTTTTT. Complete variable domain (other parts from reference TRBV28 and TRBJ1-4): DVKVTQSSRYLVKRTGEKVFLECVQDMDHENMFWYRQDPGLGLRLIYFSYDVKMKEKGDIPEGYSVSREKKERFSLILESASTNQTSMYLCASSLDNGREKLFFGSGTQLSVL.

The chain combines TRBV10-1 with TRBJ2-2; 9 bases line up with TRBD2. The J segment lost 5 bases and the V segment lost 1 base, leaving 2 bases of the junction unmatched. CDR1 is WNHNN and CDR2 is SYGVQD in the germline V gene (reference sequence). This CDR3 has 15 residues. The chain's CDR3 is CASSELAGDTGELFF. The CDR3 DNA reads TGCGCCAGCAGTGAGTTAGCGGGGGATACCGGGGAGCTGTTTTTT.

The gene calls are TRBV19 and TRBJ1-4; D not resolved. This CDR3 spans 13 amino acids. The germline V and J ends were trimmed by 9 bases and 8 bases, with 16 bases remaining between them. Germline V lookup: CDR1 LNHDA, CDR2 SQIVND (reference sequence). This CDR3 is CASRSVTNEKLFF. As DNA, the CDR3 is TGTGCCAGCCGGTCGGTAACCAACGAAAAACTGTTTTTT.

This sequence joins TRBV9 and TRBJ2-1; D is possibly TRBD1 (6 bases). Trimming took 3 bases from V and 4 from J, leaving 17 bases between them. Germline V CDR1 and CDR2: SGDLS, YYNGEE. The CDR3 is 16 amino acids. CDR3 DNA sequence: TGTGCCAGCAGCGCCCCAGGGGTGGTTGGTTACAATGAGCAGTTCTTC. It translates to CASSAPGVVGYNEQFF.

The chain couples TRBV5-5 to TRBJ2-7; 10 positions match TRBD1. The CDR3 consists of 14 residues. In germline, CDR1 is SGHKS, CDR2 YYEKEE (reference sequence). The J segment lost 6 bases and the V segment lost 3 bases, leaving 6 bases of the junction unmatched. The CDR3 loop reads CASSSDRGLVEQYF. The CDR3, as DNA: TGTGCCAGCAGCTCGGACAGGGGGTTAGTCGAGCAGTACTTC.

The chain has TRBV9 and TRBJ1-5; D remains ambiguous. CDR3 length: 16 amino acids. Deletions cut 3 bases from V and 0 bases from J, with 13 bases between. Germline V CDR1 and CDR2: SGDLS, YYNGEE. CDR3 in amino acids: CASSGEAARSNQPQHF. Written as DNA, the CDR3 is TGTGCCAGCAGCGGAGAGGCAGCCCGTAGCAATCAGCCCCAGCATTTT.

This rearrangement joins TRBV5-1 to TRBJ2-6; tentatively, D is TRBD2 (6 bases). The CDR3 is 14 residues long. CDR1 is SGHRS, CDR2 YFSETQ, per germline. The germline V and J ends were trimmed by 5 bases and 1 base, with 7 bases remaining between them. The CDR3 protein is CASRRGSGANVLTF. DNA of the CDR3: TGCGCCAGCAGACGGGGGTCTGGGGCCAACGTCCTGACTTTC.

The V gene is TRBV28, the J gene TRBJ1-1; maybe TRBD1 (6 bases). V was shortened by 7 bases and J by 3 bases, with 12 bases between the two germline ends. Germline V lookup: CDR1 MDHEN, CDR2 SYDVKM. The CDR3 has 13 residues. Written as DNA, the CDR3 is TGTGCCAGCATACAGGGTACGTACACTGAAGCTTTCTTT. Amino acid sequence: CASIQGTYTEAFF.

The chain has TRBV10-3 and TRBJ2-2, with 9 bases lining up with TRBD1. Unmatched junction bases numbered 10, after V lost 8 bases and J lost 6 bases. The length of the CDR3 is 15 residues. CDR1 is ENHRY, CDR2 SYGVKD, per germline. CDR3 protein: CAIGGTGGAAGELFF. In DNA form, the CDR3 reads TGTGCCATCGGGGGCACAGGGGGCGCCGCCGGGGAGCTGTTTTTT.

The V and J genes are TRBV28 and TRBJ2-1, with a possible D match to TRBD2 (6 bases). Germline V gene sequence: CDR1 MDHEN, CDR2 SYDVKM. The CDR3 has 17 amino acids. V was shortened by 1 base and J by 10 bases, with 23 bases between the two germline ends. CDR3 in DNA: TGTGCCAGCAGTTTATCCCCCCGGGACTCGGAGTCCGGAGAGCAGTTCTTC. This translates into CASSLSPRDSESGEQFF.

This chain connects TRBV10-3 to TRBJ1-4, with a weak D call TRBD1 (6 bases). Trimming stripped 10 bases from V and 4 bases from J, with 16 bases between. Germline values: CDR1 ENHRY, CDR2 SYGVKD. This CDR3 is 14 amino acids long. In DNA form, the CDR3 reads TGTGCCACTCGATCCGGACAGATTAATGAAAAACTGTTTTTT. Its protein product is CATRSGQINEKLFF.

The rearrangement joins TRBV2 to TRBJ1-4, with TRBD1 identical over 7 bases. CDR3 length: 13 residues. V lost 5 bases, J lost 8 bases, and 5 bases stayed unmatched. Germline V gene data show CDR1 as SNHLY and CDR2 as FYNNEI. The chain's CDR3 is CASSTGAGEKLFF. For the CDR3, the DNA is TGTGCCAGCAGTACAGGGGCCGGCGAAAAACTGTTTTTT.

J is TRBJ1-1 and V is TRBV11-2; the D is unclear. V lost 5 bases to trimming and J lost 7 bases, with 20 bases between them. Germline V gene lookup returns CDR1 SGHAT and CDR2 FQNNGV. The CDR3 length is 15 residues. Here the CDR3 reads CASSVAWRTDNEAFF. In DNA, the CDR3 is TGTGCCAGCAGCGTCGCATGGCGGACTGACAATGAAGCTTTCTTT.

V and J are TRBV5-8 and TRBJ1-4; 8 bases are a match to TRBD1. The CDR3 has 14 residues. V lost 4 bases, J lost 6 bases, and 5 bases stayed unmatched. Looked up from germline, CDR1 is SGHTS and CDR2 is YDEGEE. The DNA for the CDR3 is TGTGCCAGCAGCAACGGACAGGGACATGAAAAACTGTTTTTT. This codes for CASSNGQGHEKLFF.

The chain recombines TRBV5-1 with TRBJ1-3; no firm D call. CDR1 SGHRS and CDR2 YFSETQ come from the germline V gene. The CDR3 contains 13 residues. Trimming left V 7 bases short and J 2 bases short, with 10 bases between. CDR3 sequence (DNA): TGCGCCAGCTCCCTAGGAACTGGAAACACCATATATTTT. Translated: CASSLGTGNTIYF.

In its sample, this clone was seen once. V usage is TRBV24-1 and J usage is TRBJ2-1; a possible D gene is TRBD1 (6 bases). The CDR3 sequence is 14 residues long. Looked up from germline, CDR1 is KGHDR and CDR2 is SFDVKD. The germline V and J ends were trimmed by 4 bases and 5 bases, with 11 bases remaining between them. The CDR3 here is CATSDPGQHNEQFF. The CDR3 DNA reads TGTGCCACCAGTGACCCTGGACAGCACAATGAGCAGTTCTTC.

This chain uses TRBV6-5 with TRBJ1-6; TRBD1 matches 10 bases. The V gene end was trimmed by 4 bases and the J gene end by 5 bases; junction bases not matched to a gene: 2. Germline CDR1 reads MNHEY; CDR2 reads SVGAGI. The CDR3 is 15 residues long. The CDR3 spells CASSFGTGDNSPLHF. The CDR3 region has the DNA TGTGCCAGCAGTTTTGGGACAGGGGATAATTCACCCCTCCACTTT.

The table lists this clone with a count of one. This chain links TRBV7-3 with TRBJ2-1; TRBD1 matches 8 bases. Germline loops: CDR1 SGHTA, CDR2 FQGTGA. This CDR3 comprises 13 residues. V dropped 4 bases and J dropped 7; count of bases not matched to a gene: 3. CDR3 amino acids: CASSSTGGNEQFF. The CDR3 nucleotides are TGTGCCAGCAGCTCTACAGGGGGTAATGAGCAGTTCTTC. Full variable domain (outside the CDR3, taken from reference TRBV7-3 and TRBJ2-1): GAGVSQTPSNKVTEKGKYVELRCDPISGHTALYWYRQSLGQGPEFLIYFQGTGAADDSGLPNDRFFAVRPEGSVSTLKIQRTERGDSAVYLCASSSTGGNEQFFGPGTRLTVL.

This CDR3 reads CASPHDQDRGQQFF. Here the CDR3 DNA reads TGTGCCAGCCCTCACGACCAGGACAGGGGGCAGCAGTTCTTC. The chain combines TRBV6-5 with TRBJ2-1; the match to TRBD1 covers 11 bases. V lost 8 bases and J lost 11; bases outside the gene matches: 11. Germline lookup yields CDR1 MNHEY and CDR2 SVGAGI. CDR3 length: 14 residues.

The chain carries TRBV2 and TRBJ2-2; perhaps TRBD2 as D (5 bases). The CDR3 has 14 residues. Trimming stripped 8 bases from V and 0 bases from J, with 10 bases between. Germline-derived CDR1 and CDR2 are SNHLY and FYNNEI. The CDR3 region is CASRGIANTGELFF. DNA of the CDR3: TGTGCCAGCCGGGGAATCGCGAACACCGGGGAGCTGTTTTTT.

This clone was counted a single time. The V and J genes are TRBV5-1 and TRBJ2-2; D is unresolved. Germline lookup yields CDR1 SGHRS and CDR2 YFSETQ. This CDR3 contains 14 residues. Deletions cut 0 bases from V and 6 bases from J, with 9 bases between. This CDR3 is CASSLDYGPGELFF. The DNA of the CDR3 is TGCGCCAGCAGCTTGGACTACGGTCCCGGGGAGCTGTTTTTT.

This sequence joins TRBV5-5 and TRBJ2-7, with 10 nucleotides matching TRBD1. V lost 1 base and J lost 0; bases outside the gene matches: 1. In germline, CDR1 is SGHKS, CDR2 YYEKEE (reference sequence). This CDR3 is built from 15 residues. CDR3 protein: CASSLRTGGSYEQYF. The CDR3 bases are TGTGCCAGCAGCTTGAGGACAGGGGGCTCCTACGAGCAGTACTTC.

This sequence joins TRBV18 and TRBJ1-5; D is possibly TRBD1 (6 bases). The CDR3 totals 13 residues. V was shortened by 5 bases and J by 3 bases, with 8 bases between the two germline ends. The V gene's germline CDR1 is KGHSH and CDR2 LQKENI. CDR3 in amino acids: CASSGDTNQPQHF. DNA of the CDR3: TGTGCCAGCTCAGGGGACACCAATCAGCCCCAGCATTTT.

This clone was detected once. J is TRBJ1-1 and V is TRBV5-1; D remains ambiguous. This CDR3 region has 13 residues. V was trimmed by 2 bases and J by 3 bases, leaving 8 bases between them. CDR1 SGHRS and CDR2 YFSETQ come from the germline V gene. CDR3 sequence: CASSFITDTEAFF. The CDR3 coding sequence is TGCGCCAGCAGCTTTATAACGGACACTGAAGCTTTCTTT.

Note on this clone: The junction does not match germline at one end; this may be a read error. The rearrangement links TRBV18 to TRBJ2-7; TRBD2 is a possible D gene (6 bases). CDR1 and CDR2 (germline): KGHSH, LQKENI. This CDR3 spans 15 amino acids. The CDR3 reads CASSPPGTSTYEQYF. CDR3 in DNA: TGTGCCAGCTCTCCACCGGGGACTTCTACCTACGAGCAGTACTTC.

As for this clone: Other nucleotide sequences in the sample specify the same CDR3. V and J are TRBV6-2 or TRBV6-3 and TRBJ2-5; D is undetermined. This CDR3 is 12 amino acids long. Germline CDR1 and CDR2: MNHEY and SVGEGT. V was trimmed by 6 bases and J by 5 bases, leaving 10 bases between them. DNA for the CDR3: TGTGCCAGCAGCCCTACGGAGGAGACCCAGTACTTC. Its protein is CASSPTEETQYF.

This clone has more than one count but fewer than ten. The V gene is TRBV19, the J gene TRBJ2-6; TRBD2 might be the D (5 bases). The germline CDR1 and CDR2 sequences are LNHDA and SQIVND (reference sequence). This CDR3 has 14 residues. V was shortened by 5 bases and J by 0 bases, with 5 bases between the two germline ends. DNA for the CDR3: TGTGCCAGTAGTGGGAGCTCTGGGGCCAACGTCCTGACTTTC. It translates to CASSGSSGANVLTF.

This clone was observed a handful of times. The rearrangement joins TRBV3-1 (or the pseudogene TRBV3-2) to TRBJ2-2; 9 bases are a match to TRBD1. The germline CDR1 and CDR2 sequences are LGHDT and YNNKEL (reference sequence). CDR3 length: 15 residues. The trim removed 4 bases at V and 3 bases at J, leaving 3 bases unmatched. The CDR3 bases are TGTGCCAGCAGCCTCCGACAGGGGGACACCGGGGAGCTGTTTTTT. Translating it yields CASSLRQGDTGELFF.